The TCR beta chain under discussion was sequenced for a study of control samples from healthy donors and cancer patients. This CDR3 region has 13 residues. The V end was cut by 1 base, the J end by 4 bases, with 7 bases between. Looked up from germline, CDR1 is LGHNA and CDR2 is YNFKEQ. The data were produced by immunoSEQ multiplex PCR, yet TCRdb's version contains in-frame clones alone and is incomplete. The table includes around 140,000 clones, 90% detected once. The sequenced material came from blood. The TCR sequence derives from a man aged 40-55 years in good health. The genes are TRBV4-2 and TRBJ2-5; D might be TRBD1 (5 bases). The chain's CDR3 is CASSQGRAETQYF. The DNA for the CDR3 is TGTGCCAGCAGCCAAGGCAGGGCAGAGACCCAGTACTTC.